The 14 T cell receptor beta chains below were found in one sample sequenced in a study of CD8+CD57+ T cells in acquired aplastic anemia. Sequencing was done on patients that had shown CD8+CD57+ cell expansion by flow cytometry. Genomic DNA templated the TCR beta VDJ and CDR3 profiling. MiXCR, applied by TCRdb to the reads, yields one record per CDR3 protein. The table has under 200,000 distinct CDR3 sequences, under 50% seen once. Sequencing was done on a sample of sorted CD4+, CD8+, or CD8+CD57+ T cells (not recorded which) from PBMCs. Source of these receptors: a human donor with aplastic anemia.

This clonotype was detected many times. V and J are TRBV3-1 and TRBJ2-5; D not resolved. The germline V gene encodes CDR1 LGHDT and CDR2 YNNKEL (reference sequence). V lost 4 bases, J lost 2 bases, and 8 bases lay in between. The length of the CDR3 is 13 residues. As DNA, the CDR3 is TGTGCCAGCAGCCTACAGTGGCAAGAGACCCAGTACTTC. Translating it yields CASSLQWQETQYF.

V usage is TRBV2 and J usage is TRBJ2-5, with TRBD2 identical over 7 bases. The CDR3 runs to 15 residues. Germline CDR1 and CDR2: SNHLY and FYNNEI. V lost 3 bases and J lost 0; bases outside the gene matches: 4. CDR3 sequence reads: CASSEGGLYQETQYF. CDR3 sequence (DNA): TGTGCCAGCAGTGAGGGGGGACTATACCAAGAGACCCAGTACTTC. Variable domain in full (rest from reference TRBV2 and TRBJ2-5): EPEVTQTPSHQVTQMGQEVILRCVPISNHLYFYWYRQILGQKVEFLVSFYNNEISEKSEIFDDQFSVERPDGSNFTLKIRSTKLEDSAMYFCASSEGGLYQETQYFGPGTRLLVL.

This clonotype was detected many times. The gene calls are TRBV9 and TRBJ2-6; 9 bases agree with TRBD2. The CDR3 extends over 18 amino acids. Germline CDR1 and CDR2: SGDLS and YYNGEE. The V segment lost 4 bases and the J segment 0 bases; nucleotides outside the gene matches: 8. The CDR3, as DNA: TGTGCCAGCAGCCTGCGGGGGGGCACAATCTCTGGGGCCAACGTCCTGACTTTC. Translated, it gives CASSLRGGTISGANVLTF.

This clonotype was picked up many times. J is TRBJ2-7 and V is TRBV6-1; D call uncertain. The CDR3 extends over 13 amino acids. V dropped 6 bases and J dropped 1 base, with 10 bases sitting between them. The V gene's germline CDR1 is MNHNS and CDR2 SASEGT. The CDR3 sequence is CASRDRPSYEQYF. The CDR3 nucleotides are TGTGCCAGCAGAGACCGACCGTCCTACGAGCAGTACTTC.

The table lists this clonotype with many counts. CDR3 in amino acids: CASSHHVSYEQYF. The DNA for the CDR3 is TGTGCCAGCAGCCATCACGTTAGCTACGAGCAGTACTTC. The chain is built from TRBV3-1 and TRBJ2-7; D is ambiguous. From germline, CDR1 is LGHDT and CDR2 YNNKEL (reference sequence). V was trimmed by 3 bases and J by 3 bases, leaving 9 bases between them. This CDR3 is built from 13 residues.

This clonotype was recorded once. The rearrangement links TRBV2 to TRBJ2-7, with D unclear. Trimming stripped 7 bases from V and 1 base from J, with 8 bases between. This CDR3 has 12 amino acids. Per germline, CDR1 SNHLY and CDR2 FYNNEI. CDR3 coding DNA: TGTGCCAGCACCAAGGGATCCTACGAGCAGTACTTC. Its protein is CASTKGSYEQYF.

This clonotype was counted ten times or more. CDR3: CASSLLAVYNEQFF. CDR3 nucleotide sequence: TGTGCCAGCAGCTTACTCGCAGTCTACAATGAGCAGTTCTTC. The chain employs TRBV7-2 and TRBJ2-1; D unresolved. The V gene lost 2 bases and the J gene lost 3 bases, with 8 bases spanning the gap. This CDR3 region has 14 residues. CDR1 is SGHTA and CDR2 is FQGNSA in the germline V gene.

With respect to this clonotype: It may be a read error: a sequence one base away is much more abundant. The rearrangement uses TRBV20-1 and TRBJ2-4; the D gene is possibly TRBD1 (5 bases). Trimming cost V 2 bases and J 1 base, with 12 bases left between them. Per the germline V gene, CDR1 is DFQATT and CDR2 is SNEGSKA (reference sequence). This CDR3 is 15 amino acids long. CDR3 residues: CSARKPGMAKNIQYF. CDR3 DNA: TGCAGTGCTAGAAAACCAGGGATGGCCAAAAACATTCAGTACTTC.

The gene calls are TRBV11-2 and TRBJ2-6; D may be TRBD1 (6 bases). V dropped 5 bases and J dropped 4 bases, with 15 bases sitting between them. Per germline, CDR1 SGHAT and CDR2 FQNNGV. This CDR3 region has 16 residues. The CDR3 nucleotides read TGTGCCAGCAGCGCTCAGGTGGGGGCCGGGGCCAACGTCCTGACTTTC. As protein: CASSAQVGAGANVLTF.

The chain recombines TRBV29-1 with TRBJ2-5; 7 nucleotides line up with TRBD2. The germline gives CDR1 SQVTM, CDR2 ANQGSEA. V shed 0 bases and J 2 bases; nucleotides not matched to a gene: 6. The CDR3 is 15 residues long. The CDR3 DNA sequence: TGCAGCGTTGAAGAAGGACTAGGTCGACAAGAGACCCAGTACTTC. Translated: CSVEEGLGRQETQYF.

This clonotype turned up a few times. This sequence joins TRBV28 and TRBJ1-2; D is undetermined. The germline V gene encodes CDR1 MDHEN and CDR2 SYDVKM. Trimming pared 6 bases from V and 4 bases from J, leaving 12 bases between. CDR3 length: 13 amino acids. The CDR3 loop is CASSLVGRYGYTF. CDR3 nucleotide sequence: TGTGCCAGCAGCCTCGTGGGCCGCTATGGCTACACCTTC.

The table lists this clonotype with a count of one. The rearrangement uses TRBV20-1 and TRBJ2-5; 13 bases are shared with TRBD2. The CDR3 runs 15 residues. In germline, CDR1 is DFQATT, CDR2 SNEGSKA (reference sequence). V dropped 6 bases and J dropped 1; count of bases not matched to a gene: 5. In nucleotides, the CDR3 is TGCAGTGCGACGGGACTAGCGGGACTCCAAGAGACCCAGTACTTC. Protein sequence: CSATGLAGLQETQYF.

The chain links TRBV20-1 to TRBJ1-1; a weak D match, TRBD1 (6 bases). Germline CDR1 DFQATT, CDR2 SNEGSKA (reference sequence). The V and J ends lost 0 bases and 1 base respectively, with 15 bases between them. The CDR3 contains 16 residues. The CDR3 loop reads CSARDSGGTRNTEAFF. The CDR3 DNA follows: TGCAGTGCTAGAGATTCGGGCGGGACAAGGAACACTGAAGCTTTCTTT.

Regarding this clonotype: The junction departs from germline at one end; a sequencing error may be responsible. CDR3 in DNA: TGTGCCAGCGGTTACGGGTTAGTTGGTCAGCCCCAGCATTTT. Translation: CASGYGLVGQPQHF. This sequence joins TRBV6-5 and TRBJ1-5; D is uncertain. The V gene's germline CDR1 is MNHEY and CDR2 SVGAGI. CDR3 length: 14 amino acids.